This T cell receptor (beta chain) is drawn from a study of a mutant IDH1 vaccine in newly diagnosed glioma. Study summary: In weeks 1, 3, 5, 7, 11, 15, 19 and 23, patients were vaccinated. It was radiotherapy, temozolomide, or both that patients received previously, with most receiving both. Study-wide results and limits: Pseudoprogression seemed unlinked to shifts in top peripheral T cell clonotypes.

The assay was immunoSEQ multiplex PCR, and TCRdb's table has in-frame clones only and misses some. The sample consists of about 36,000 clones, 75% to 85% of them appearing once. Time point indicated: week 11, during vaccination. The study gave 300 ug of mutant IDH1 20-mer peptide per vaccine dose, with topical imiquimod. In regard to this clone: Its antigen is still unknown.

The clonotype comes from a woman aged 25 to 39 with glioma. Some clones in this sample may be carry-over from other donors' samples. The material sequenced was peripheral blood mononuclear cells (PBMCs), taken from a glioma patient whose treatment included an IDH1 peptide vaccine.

The CDR3 DNA sequence: TGTGCCAGCAGCCCCAGACCCCGAACCTCTGGGGCCAACGTCCTGACTTTC. Amino acids: CASSPRPRTSGANVLTF. The chain employs TRBV7-9 and TRBJ2-6; D ambiguous. Germline lookup yields CDR1 SEHNR and CDR2 FQNEAQ (reference sequence). Trimming left V 5 bases short and J 0 bases short, with 14 bases between. The CDR3 loop spans 17 amino acids. The full variable domain, with the rest looked up from reference TRBV7-9 and TRBJ2-6, is DTGVSQNPRHKITKRGQNVTFRCDPISEHNRLYWYRQTLGQGPEFLTYFQNEAQLEKSRLLSDRFSAERPKGSFSTLEIQRTEQGDSAMYLCASSPRPRTSGANVLTFGAGSRLTVL.